This T cell receptor (beta chain) appears in the sequencing data of a study of blood T cell repertoires in COVID-19. Overall study context: PBMCs, B-cell-depleted T cells, or T cells were the source of the cDNA or gDNA that made up the material.

Authors' methods: Reference gene primers were amplified, and this amplification served to estimate nucleated cell counts. Produced via immunoSEQ multiplex PCR; TCRdb's table is partial and in-frame only. V, J and clone size were drawn from that table, and D and trimming were deduced from the DNA. The sample holds 250,000 to 350,000 clones, roughly 80% seen once. This clone appeared a single time. It was during active infection that Seattle patients were enrolled and then longitudinally followed. The CDR3 loop spans 14 amino acids. Trimming cost V 1 base and J 2 bases, with 8 bases left between them. Germline assignment: CDR1 SGHAT and CDR2 FQNNGV.

The receptor's source is a human donor with COVID-19, enrolled during active disease. The donor label of this sample is uncertain. The sequenced sample consisted of peripheral blood. This chain connects TRBV11-2 to TRBJ1-1; D is unclear. The CDR3 sequence is CASSLASRNTEAFF. The CDR3 nucleotides read TGTGCCAGCAGCTTAGCTAGTCGAAACACTGAAGCTTTCTTT.